There are a few counts of the clone carrying this TCR beta chain. Its antigen is still unknown. A TCRbeta library incorporating unique molecular identifiers was prepared. Using its own MiXCR run on the PCR reads, TCRdb lists one record per CDR3 protein. Among approximately 220,000 distinct CDR3 sequences, approximately 15% were seen once, and the ten largest hold about 39%. The data originate from a study of T-cell reconstitution after alpha-beta-depleted transplantation in children. Findings and caveats of the study: TCRbeta diversity was high at day 60 in some patients (a result of surviving recipient T cells and thymic progenitors). Several hundred expanded graft clones reportedly gave rise to the alpha-beta T cells present about two months after transplant.

From germline, CDR1 is WSHSY and CDR2 SAAADI. Between the trimmed V and J ends, which lost 0 bases and 4 bases, there was a span of 9 bases. This CDR3 is 14 amino acids long. The sequence came from a male patient aged 2-15 years who had a stem cell transplant for acute lymphoblastic leukemia, so the T cells may come from the graft donor. The chain links TRBV10-2 to TRBJ1-2; D is undetermined. Material: PBMCs, mostly from graft donor cells, obtained 360 days after TCRalphabeta/CD19-depleted stem cell transplant. The DNA for the CDR3 is TGCGCCAGCAGTGAGTCGCGGGCCATCTATGGCTACACCTTC. Protein product: CASSESRAIYGYTF.